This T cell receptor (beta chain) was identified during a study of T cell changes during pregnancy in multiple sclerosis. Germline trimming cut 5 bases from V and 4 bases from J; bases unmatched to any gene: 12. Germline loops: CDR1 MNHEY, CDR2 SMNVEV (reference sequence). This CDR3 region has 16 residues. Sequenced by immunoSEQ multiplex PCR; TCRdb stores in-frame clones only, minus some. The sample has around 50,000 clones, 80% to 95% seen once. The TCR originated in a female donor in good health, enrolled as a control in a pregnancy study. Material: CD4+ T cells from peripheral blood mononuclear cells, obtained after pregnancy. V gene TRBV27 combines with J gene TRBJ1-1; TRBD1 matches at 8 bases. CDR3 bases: TGTGCCAGCAGTCTCTCGGCAGGGGGCGCGGTCACTGAAGCTTTCTTT. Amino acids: CASSLSAGGAVTEAFF.